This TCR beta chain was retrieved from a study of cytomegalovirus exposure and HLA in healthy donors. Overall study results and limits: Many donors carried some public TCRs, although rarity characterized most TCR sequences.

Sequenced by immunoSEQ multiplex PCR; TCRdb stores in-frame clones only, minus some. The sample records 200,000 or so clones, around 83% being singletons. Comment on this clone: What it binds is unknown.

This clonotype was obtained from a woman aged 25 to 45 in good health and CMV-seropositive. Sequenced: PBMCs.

This CDR3 is CASSARAETYGYTF. Here the CDR3 DNA reads TGTGCCAGCAGCGCGAGGGCGGAAACCTATGGCTACACCTTC. The gene calls are TRBV7-2 and TRBJ1-2; D is unclear. In germline, CDR1 is SGHTA, CDR2 FQGNSA. The V end lost 5 bases, the J end lost 4 bases, and 14 bases lay between the germline ends. The CDR3 spans 14 residues.